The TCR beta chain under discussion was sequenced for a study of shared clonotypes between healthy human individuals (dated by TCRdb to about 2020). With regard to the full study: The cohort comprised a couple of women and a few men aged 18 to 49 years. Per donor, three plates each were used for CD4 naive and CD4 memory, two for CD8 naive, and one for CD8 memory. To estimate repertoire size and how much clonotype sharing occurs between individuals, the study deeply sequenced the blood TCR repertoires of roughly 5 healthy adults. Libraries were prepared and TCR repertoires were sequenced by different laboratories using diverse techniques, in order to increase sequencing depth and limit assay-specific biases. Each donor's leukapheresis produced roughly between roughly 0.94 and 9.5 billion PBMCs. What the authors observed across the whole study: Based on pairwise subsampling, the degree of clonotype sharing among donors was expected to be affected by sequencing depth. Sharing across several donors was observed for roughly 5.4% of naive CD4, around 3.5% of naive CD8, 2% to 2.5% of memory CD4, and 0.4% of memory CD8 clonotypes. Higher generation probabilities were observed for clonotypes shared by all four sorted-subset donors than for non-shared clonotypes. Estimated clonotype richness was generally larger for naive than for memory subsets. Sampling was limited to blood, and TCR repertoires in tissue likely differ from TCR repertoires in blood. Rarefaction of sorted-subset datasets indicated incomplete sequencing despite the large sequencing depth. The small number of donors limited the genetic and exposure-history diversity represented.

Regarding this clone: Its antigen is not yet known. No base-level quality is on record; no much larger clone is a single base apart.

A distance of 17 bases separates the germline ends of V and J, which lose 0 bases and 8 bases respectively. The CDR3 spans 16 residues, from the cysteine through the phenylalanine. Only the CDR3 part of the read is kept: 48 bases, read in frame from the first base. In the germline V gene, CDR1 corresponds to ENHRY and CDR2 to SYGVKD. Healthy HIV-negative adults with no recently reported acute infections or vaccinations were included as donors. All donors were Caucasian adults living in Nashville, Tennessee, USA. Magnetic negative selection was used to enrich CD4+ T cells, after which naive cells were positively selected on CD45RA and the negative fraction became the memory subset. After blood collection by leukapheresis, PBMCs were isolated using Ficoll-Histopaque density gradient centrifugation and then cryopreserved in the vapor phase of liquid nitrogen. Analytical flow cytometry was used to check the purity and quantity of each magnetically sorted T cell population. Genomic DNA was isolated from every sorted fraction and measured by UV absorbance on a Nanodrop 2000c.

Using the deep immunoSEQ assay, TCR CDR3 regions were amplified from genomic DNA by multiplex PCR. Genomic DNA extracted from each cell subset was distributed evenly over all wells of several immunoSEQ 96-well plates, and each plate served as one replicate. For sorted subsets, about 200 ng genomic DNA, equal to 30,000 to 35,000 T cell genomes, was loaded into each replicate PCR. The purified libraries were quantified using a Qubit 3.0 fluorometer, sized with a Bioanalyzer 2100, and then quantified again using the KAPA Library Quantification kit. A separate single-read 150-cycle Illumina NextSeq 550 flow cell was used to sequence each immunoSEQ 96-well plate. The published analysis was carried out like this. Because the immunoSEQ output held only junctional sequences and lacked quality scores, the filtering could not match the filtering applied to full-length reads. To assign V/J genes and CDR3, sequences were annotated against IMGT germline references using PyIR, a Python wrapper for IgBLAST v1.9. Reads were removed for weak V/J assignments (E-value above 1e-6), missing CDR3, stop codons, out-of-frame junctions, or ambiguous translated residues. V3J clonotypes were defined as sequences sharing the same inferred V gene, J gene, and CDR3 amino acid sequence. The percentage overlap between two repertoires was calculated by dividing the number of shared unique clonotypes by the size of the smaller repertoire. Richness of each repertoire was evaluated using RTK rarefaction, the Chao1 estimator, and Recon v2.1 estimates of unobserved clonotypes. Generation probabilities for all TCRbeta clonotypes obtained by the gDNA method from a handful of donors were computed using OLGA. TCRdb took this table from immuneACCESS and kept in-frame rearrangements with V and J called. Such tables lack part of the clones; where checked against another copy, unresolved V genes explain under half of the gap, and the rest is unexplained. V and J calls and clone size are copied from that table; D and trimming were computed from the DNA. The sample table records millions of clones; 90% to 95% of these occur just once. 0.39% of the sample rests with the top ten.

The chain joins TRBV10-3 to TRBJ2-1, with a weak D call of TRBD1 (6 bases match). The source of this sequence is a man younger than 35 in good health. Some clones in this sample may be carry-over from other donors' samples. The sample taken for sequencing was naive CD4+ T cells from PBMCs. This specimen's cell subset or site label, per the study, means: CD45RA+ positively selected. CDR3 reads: CAISESWAGDGDEQFF. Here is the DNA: TGTGCCATCAGTGAGTCGTGGGCAGGGGATGGGGATGAGCAGTTCTTC.